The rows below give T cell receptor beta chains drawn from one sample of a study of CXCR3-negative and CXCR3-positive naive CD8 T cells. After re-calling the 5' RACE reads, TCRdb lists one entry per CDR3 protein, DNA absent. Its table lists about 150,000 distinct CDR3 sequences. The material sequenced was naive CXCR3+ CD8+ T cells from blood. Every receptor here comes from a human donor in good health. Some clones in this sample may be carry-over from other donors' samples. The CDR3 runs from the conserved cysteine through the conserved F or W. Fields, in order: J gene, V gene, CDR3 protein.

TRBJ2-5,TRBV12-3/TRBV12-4,CASSSERRETQYF
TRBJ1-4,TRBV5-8,CASSPGTATNEKLFF
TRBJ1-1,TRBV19,CASSMAGANTEAFF
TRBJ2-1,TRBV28,CASSPDRVYPRVSEQFF
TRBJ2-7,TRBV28,CASSSPGREETYEQYF
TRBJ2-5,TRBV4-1,CASSQVNSQETQYF
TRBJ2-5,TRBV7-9,CASLDGFGASGETQYF
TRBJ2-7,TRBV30,CAWKGTGTYEQYF
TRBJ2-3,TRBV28,CASSADTTTDTQYF
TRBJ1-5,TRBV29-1,CSVGSGDGPQHF
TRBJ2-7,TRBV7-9,CASSRAGETYEQYF
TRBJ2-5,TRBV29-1,CSADGTSGRLQETQYF
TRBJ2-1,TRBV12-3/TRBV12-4,CASSLDTSGGDNEQFF
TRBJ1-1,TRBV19,CASSIGHKAFF